Many counts were recorded for the clone carrying this T cell receptor (beta chain). TCRdb itself ran the reads through MiXCR, one entry per CDR3 protein. Of around 550,000 distinct CDR3 sequences listed, about a quarter are singletons. This sample was taken from a study of T cell repertoires in cytomegalovirus infection. Between the trimmed V and J ends, which lost 5 bases and 8 bases, there was a span of 13 bases. The CDR3 extends over 14 amino acids. Germline CDR1 reads SGHTA; CDR2 reads FQGNSA. The sequence derives from a human donor in good health (CMV status not recorded). Some clones in this sample may be carry-over from other donors' samples. The chain links TRBV7-2 to TRBJ1-6; a weak D match, TRBD1 (5 bases). The sequenced sample consisted of PBMCs. The CDR3 DNA reads TGTGCCAGCAGCCCCGGGCAGGGATATTCACCCCTCCACTTT. Translated: CASSPGQGYSPLHF.